This TCR beta chain originates from a study of blood T cell repertoires in COVID-19. Original methodology: Estimates of nucleated cell counts were drawn from the amplification of reference gene primers. Clones were sequenced by immunoSEQ multiplex PCR, and TCRdb holds only the in-frame ones, with some missing. V, J and clone size reflect that table, while D and trimming were determined from the DNA. The sample lists about 210,000 clones; about 83% were seen once. J gave up 4 bases and V 9 bases, and 13 bases lay outside the gene matches. This CDR3 has 15 amino acids. Germline CDR1 LNHDA, CDR2 SQIVND (reference sequence).

V is TRBV19 and J is TRBJ1-1; 8 bases line up with TRBD1. This TCR came from a middle-aged man with active or convalescent COVID-19. The source material was peripheral blood. CDR3 in DNA: TGTGCCAGCCTCAAGAGGACAGGGCTCATCACTGAAGCTTTCTTT. Translated: CASLKRTGLITEAFF. Full variable domain (outside the CDR3, taken from reference TRBV19 and TRBJ1-1): DGGITQSPKYLFRKEGQNVTLSCEQNLNHDAMYWYRQDPGQGLRLIYYSQIVNDFQKGDIAEGYSVSREKKESFPLTVTSAQKNPTAFYLCASLKRTGLITEAFFGQGTRLTVV.